This is a list of T cell receptor beta chains from one sample in a study of cytomegalovirus exposure and HLA in healthy donors. TCRdb keeps only in-frame clones here, not all; method: immunoSEQ multiplex PCR. The top ten clones hold approximately 1.6% of a sample with 180,000 or so clones, more than 70% of them seen once. The sequencing input was PBMCs. Source of these receptors: a male donor in good health and CMV-seronegative. The CDR3 runs from the conserved cysteine through the conserved F or W. Fields, in order: V gene, clone size, J gene, D gene, CDR3 DNA, CDR3 protein. D genes are given only for firm matches. Size tells how often a clone was seen (once, few, many) or the class of an expanded clone, and some rows leave it out.

TRBV5-1	-	TRBJ2-5	-	TGCGCCAGCAGCTTGGGGACACAAGAGACCCAGTACTTC	CASSLGTQETQYF
TRBV6-5	few	TRBJ1-4	TRBD1	TGTGCCAGCAGCCTAACCGGGGACAGGGCGGAAAAACTGTTTTTT	CASSLTGDRAEKLFF
TRBV5-6	-	TRBJ2-1	-	TGTGCCAGCAGCTTAAGCGCTTCCTACAATGAGCAGTTCTTC	CASSLSASYNEQFF
TRBV27	-	TRBJ2-7	-	TGTGCCAGCAGTTTCGCTGGTCAGTCCTACGAGCAGTACTTC	CASSFAGQSYEQYF
TRBV5-1	-	TRBJ1-5	TRBD1	TGCGCCAGCAGCTTGGGTGGGACAGAGGGTACTCAGCCCCAGCATTTT	CASSLGGTEGTQPQHF
TRBV7-2	-	TRBJ2-3	-	TGTGCCAGCAGCCCCGGACTGTTTTTGGGCACAGATACGCAGTATTTT	CASSPGLFLGTDTQYF
TRBV7-2	once	TRBJ2-3	-	TGTGCCAGCCGAAAGGCGGGGCTGAGCACAGATACGCAGTATTTT	CASRKAGLSTDTQYF
TRBV9	-	TRBJ2-3	TRBD2	TGTGCCAGCAGCGTCGGGTTCCGGGGGGACACAGATACGCAGTATTTT	CASSVGFRGDTDTQYF
TRBV9	-	TRBJ2-5	-	TGTGCCAGCAGCTTCGGAGGCCTCGGTGGAGAGACCCAGTACTTC	CASSFGGLGGETQYF
TRBV6-6	few	TRBJ2-2	-	TGTGCCAGCAGTTACTCGGGAGGATCGAACACCGGGGAGCTGTTTTTT	CASSYSGGSNTGELFF
TRBV27	-	TRBJ1-5	-	TGTGCCAGCAGTGCTCAATGGGCAGGGGGCAATCAGCCCCAGCATTTT	CASSAQWAGGNQPQHF
TRBV6-1	-	TRBJ2-7	-	TGTGCCAGCAGTGAAGGTGTATCGAAGCTTTTCTCCTACGAGCAGTACTTC	CASSEGVSKLFSYEQYF
TRBV28	-	TRBJ2-7	TRBD1	TGTGCCAGCAGTTCTCTGACAGGGGCGTCCTACGAGCAGTACTTC	CASSSLTGASYEQYF
TRBV11-3	once	TRBJ1-1	TRBD1	TGTGCCAGCAGCTCGCACGGGACAGGGGCTTTCTTT	CASSSHGTGAFF
TRBV10-3	-	TRBJ1-3	-	TGTGCCATCAGTGAGCGTCAGGCCAGCTCTGGAAACACCATATATTTT	CAISERQASSGNTIYF
TRBV7-2	-	TRBJ1-5	TRBD1	TGTGCCAGCAGCGAGGACAGGGGGCCCCTAAGGCCCCAGCATTTT	CASSEDRGPLRPQHF
TRBV9	once	TRBJ2-1	-	TGTGCCAGCAGCGCCGAGACGGGAGACTACAATGAGCAGTTCTTC	CASSAETGDYNEQFF
TRBV4-1	-	TRBJ1-4	-	TGCGCCAGCAGCAAGACACGGGGGACTAATGAAAAACTGTTTTTT	CASSKTRGTNEKLFF
TRBV2	-	TRBJ2-7	TRBD1	TGTGCCAGCTTCTGGACAGGGAATAGCGACGAGCAGTACTTC	CASFWTGNSDEQYF
TRBV2	-	TRBJ1-1	-	TGTGCCAGCACTATTCTTCTGAACACTGAAGCTTTCTTT	CASTILLNTEAFF
TRBV11-3	-	TRBJ2-2	-	TGTGCCAGCAGCTTAAGGATCGGGACCGGGGAGCTGTTTTTT	CASSLRIGTGELFF
TRBV5-4	-	TRBJ1-1	-	TGTGCCAGCAGCTTGGGGGCAGGTATGAACACTGAAGCTTTCTTT	CASSLGAGMNTEAFF
TRBV29-1	once	TRBJ2-5	-	TGCAGCGTTGAAGACTGGGCGGGCGAGACCCAGTACTTC	CSVEDWAGETQYF
TRBV10-2	-	TRBJ2-7	TRBD1	TGCGCCAGCAGTGAGGGACAGGGACCCTACGAGCAGTACTTC	CASSEGQGPYEQYF
TRBV6-6	few	TRBJ1-1	TRBD1	TGTGCCAGCAGCTCCACCGGGACAGGGGGCGACACTGAAGCTTTCTTT	CASSSTGTGGDTEAFF
TRBV10-2	-	TRBJ1-2	-	TGCGCCAGCAGTGAGAGGACAGAAGGGTATGGCTACACCTTC	CASSERTEGYGYTF
TRBV7-2	-	TRBJ2-7	TRBD2	TGTGCCAGCAGCACTCGACTAGCGGGGGACTCCTACGAGCAGTACTTC	CASSTRLAGDSYEQYF
TRBV19	-	TRBJ2-7	-	TGTGCCAGTAGTGGGCAGGGGTGGGGAGAGCAGTACTTC	CASSGQGWGEQYF
TRBV7-2	-	TRBJ2-7	TRBD2	TGTGCCAGCAGCTTAGCGGCGGGAGTAGGCTACGAGCAGTACTTC	CASSLAAGVGYEQYF
TRBV6-4	-	TRBJ1-1	-	TGTGCCAGCAGTTCGGACAGGAACACTGAAGCTTTCTTT	CASSSDRNTEAFF
TRBV7-3	-	TRBJ2-2	TRBD2	TGTGCCAGCAGCTTAAAGGGACTAGCGGGAACGAACACCGGGGAGCTGTTTTTT	CASSLKGLAGTNTGELFF
TRBV29-1	-	TRBJ2-1	TRBD2	TGCAGCGTGGGTACCCATCCGGGACTACCAACCCAAAATGAGCAGTTCTTC	CSVGTHPGLPTQNEQFF
TRBV19	-	TRBJ2-5	-	TGTGCCAGTAGGGGCCTGCCAGAAGAGACCCAGTACTTC	CASRGLPEETQYF
TRBV28	-	TRBJ1-5	TRBD1	TGTGCCAGCAGCGACGGGACAGCTCCTGTTCTCAATCAGCCCCAGCATTTT	CASSDGTAPVLNQPQHF
TRBV29-1	-	TRBJ2-7	-	TGCAGCGTTGGGGCTTCAAGCTCCTACGAGCAGTACTTC	CSVGASSSYEQYF
TRBV5-1	-	TRBJ2-2	-	TGCGCCAGCAGCTTGGAACTAAGCACCGGGGAGCTGTTTTTT	CASSLELSTGELFF
TRBV5-1	-	TRBJ2-1	TRBD2	TGCGCCAGCAGCTTTAGCCTAGCGGGAGGTCTAGCAAATGAGCAGTTCTTC	CASSFSLAGGLANEQFF
TRBV28	few	TRBJ2-2	TRBD1	TGTGCCAGCAGTCCGACGGGACAGGGAGGCACCGGGGAGCTGTTTTTT	CASSPTGQGGTGELFF
TRBV30	-	TRBJ2-3	TRBD2	TGTGCCTCTCCCCCGCGGAGCGGGAGTTTGGATACGCAGTATTTT	CASPPRSGSLDTQYF
TRBV6-1	-	TRBJ2-7	-	TGTGCCAGCAGTGAACGTTTAGTTGGCGAGCAGTACTTC	CASSERLVGEQYF
TRBV28	-	TRBJ1-6	-	TGTGCCAGCAGTTTGGGGACTACAGGGAATTCACCCCTCCACTTT	CASSLGTTGNSPLHF
TRBV5-5	-	TRBJ1-6	-	TGTGCCAGCAGCGGCGACGGGGGATTGATCCCCCTCCACTTT	CASSGDGGLIPLHF
TRBV4-1	-	TRBJ2-3	TRBD1	TGCGCCAGCAGCCATTCGGGACAGAGCACAGATACGCAGTATTTT	CASSHSGQSTDTQYF
TRBV19	-	TRBJ1-2	TRBD1	TGTGCCAGTAGGACAGGGACTGGCTACACCTTC	CASRTGTGYTF
TRBV5-1	-	TRBJ1-5	-	TGCGCCAGCAGCTTGTCCCCGGCCGGGAGCAATCAGCCCCAGCATTTT	CASSLSPAGSNQPQHF
TRBV5-5	-	TRBJ2-7	-	TGTGCCAGCAGCTTGGACGGCTACGAGCAGTACTTC	CASSLDGYEQYF
TRBV6-5	-	TRBJ1-1	-	TGTGCCAGCGGGGCAGACAACGTGATCACTGAAGCTTTCTTT	CASGADNVITEAFF
TRBV7-2	-	TRBJ1-2	-	TGTGCCAGCAGCTTCTACGGGACACCTAACTATGGCTACACCTTC	CASSFYGTPNYGYTF